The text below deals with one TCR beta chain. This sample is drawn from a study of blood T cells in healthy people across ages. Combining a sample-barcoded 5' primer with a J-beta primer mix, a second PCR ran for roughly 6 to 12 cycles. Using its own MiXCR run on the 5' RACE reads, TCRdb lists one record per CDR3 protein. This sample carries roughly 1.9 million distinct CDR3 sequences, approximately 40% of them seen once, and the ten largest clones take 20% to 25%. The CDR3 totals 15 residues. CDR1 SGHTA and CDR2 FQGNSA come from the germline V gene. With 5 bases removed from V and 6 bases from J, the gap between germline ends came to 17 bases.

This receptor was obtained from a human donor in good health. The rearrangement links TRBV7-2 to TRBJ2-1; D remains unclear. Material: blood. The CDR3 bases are TGTGCCAGCAGCCTTGAACTACGGCCATTCAATGAGCAGTTCTTC. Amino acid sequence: CASSLELRPFNEQFF.